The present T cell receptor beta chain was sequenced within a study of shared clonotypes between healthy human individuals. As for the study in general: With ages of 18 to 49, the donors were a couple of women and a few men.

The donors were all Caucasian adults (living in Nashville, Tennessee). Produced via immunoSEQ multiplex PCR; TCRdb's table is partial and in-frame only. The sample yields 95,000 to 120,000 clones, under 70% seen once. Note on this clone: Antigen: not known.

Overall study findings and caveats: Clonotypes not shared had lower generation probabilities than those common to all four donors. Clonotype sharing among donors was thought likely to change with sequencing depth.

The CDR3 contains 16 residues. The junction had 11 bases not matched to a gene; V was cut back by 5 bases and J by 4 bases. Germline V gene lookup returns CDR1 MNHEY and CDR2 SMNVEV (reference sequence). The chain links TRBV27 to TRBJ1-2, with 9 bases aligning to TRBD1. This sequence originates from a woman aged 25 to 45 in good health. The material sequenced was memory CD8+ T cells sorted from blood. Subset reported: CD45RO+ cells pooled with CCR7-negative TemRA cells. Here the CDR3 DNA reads TGTGCCAGCAGTCGACAGGGGGTGGATTTCGGCTATGGCTACACCTTC. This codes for CASSRQGVDFGYGYTF.